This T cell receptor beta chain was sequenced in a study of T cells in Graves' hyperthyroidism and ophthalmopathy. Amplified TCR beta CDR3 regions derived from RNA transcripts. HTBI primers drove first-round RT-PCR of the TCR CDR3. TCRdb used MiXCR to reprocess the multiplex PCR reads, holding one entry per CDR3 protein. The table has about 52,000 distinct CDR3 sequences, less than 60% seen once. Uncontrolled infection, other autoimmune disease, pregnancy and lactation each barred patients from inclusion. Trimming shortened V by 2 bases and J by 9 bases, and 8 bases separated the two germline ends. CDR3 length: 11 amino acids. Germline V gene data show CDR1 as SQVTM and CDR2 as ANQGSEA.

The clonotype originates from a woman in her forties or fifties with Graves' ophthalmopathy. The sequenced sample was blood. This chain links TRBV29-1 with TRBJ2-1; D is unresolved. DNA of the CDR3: TGCAGCGTTGAATGGTATAGTGAGCAGTTCTTC. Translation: CSVEWYSEQFF.